The 21 T cell receptor beta chains reported below all come from one sample, sequenced in a study of technical replicates of blood from a few donors. Assay: immunoSEQ multiplex PCR; the TCRdb copy retains only in-frame clones and omits some. Of some 70,000 clones in the sample, roughly 93% were seen once. Sequencing was carried out using T cells isolated from PBMCs. Receptors were obtained from a human donor in good health.

This clone was detected once. This chain uses TRBV19 with TRBJ2-7; a weak D match, TRBD1 (7 bases). The CDR3 has 14 residues. Germline V gene data show CDR1 as LNHDA and CDR2 as SQIVND (reference sequence). V dropped 0 bases and J dropped 7 bases, with 13 bases sitting between them. The CDR3 sequence is CASSIDATGREQYF. The CDR3 DNA reads TGTGCCAGTAGTATAGATGCGACAGGGAGGGAGCAGTACTTC.

The rearrangement uses TRBV4-1 and TRBJ2-5; D may be TRBD1 (5 bases). V gave up 4 bases and J gave up 1 base, with 10 bases separating them. Germline V lookup: CDR1 MGHRA, CDR2 YSYEKL. The CDR3 contains 14 residues. CDR3 in DNA: TGCGCCAGCAGCCCCAGGGTGGTCCAAGAGACCCAGTACTTC. Amino acid sequence: CASSPRVVQETQYF.

The J gene is TRBJ2-2, the V gene TRBV4-1; 12 bases agree with TRBD2. Germline V gene data show CDR1 as MGHRA and CDR2 as YSYEKL. The junction had 0 bases not matched to a gene; V was cut back by 0 bases and J by 1 base. This CDR3 is built from 17 residues. CDR3 coding DNA: TGCGCCAGCAGCCAAGAACTAGCGGGAGGGAACACCGGGGAGCTGTTTTTT. Translating it yields CASSQELAGGNTGELFF.

CDR3 in amino acids: CASSLSKREKYNEQFF. In nucleotides, the CDR3 is TGTGCCAGCAGTTTATCGAAGCGGGAGAAATACAATGAGCAGTTCTTC. The chain uses TRBV27 and TRBJ2-1; 8 nucleotides match TRBD2. The CDR3 contains 16 residues. Germline lookup yields CDR1 MNHEY and CDR2 SMNVEV (reference sequence). J gave up 4 bases and V 0 bases, and 5 bases lay outside the gene matches.

This chain connects TRBV4-3 to TRBJ2-1; TRBD2 matches 7 bases. Trimming took 4 bases from V and 6 from J; bases not matched to a gene: 6. Germline V CDR1 and CDR2: LGHNA, YSLEER. The CDR3 contains 14 residues. CDR3 residues: CASSLGGLGNEQFF. CDR3 in DNA: TGCGCCAGCAGCCTGGGAGGACTAGGCAATGAGCAGTTCTTC.

The sample holds one count of this clone. The V gene is TRBV13, the J gene TRBJ2-3, with 7 positions matching TRBD1. Trimming took 3 bases from V and 0 from J; bases not matched to a gene: 3. Germline V CDR1 and CDR2: PRHDT, FYEKMQ (reference sequence). The CDR3 runs 15 residues. The CDR3 nucleotides are TGTGCCAGCAGCTTGGGACAGTTAAGCACAGATACGCAGTATTTT. Translation gives CASSLGQLSTDTQYF.

CDR3 region: CASSLQGRSYGYTF. The CDR3 DNA reads TGTGCCAGCAGTTTACAGGGAAGGAGCTATGGCTACACCTTC. V and J are TRBV28 and TRBJ1-2; the D gene is possibly TRBD1 (5 bases). The CDR3 is made up of 14 amino acids. V shed 2 bases and J shed 4 bases, with 11 bases lying between them. Germline CDR1 reads MDHEN; CDR2 reads SYDVKM.

V usage is TRBV4-3 and J usage is TRBJ2-3; 8 nucleotides align to TRBD2. Trimming cost V 4 bases and J 5 bases; bases outside gene matches: 14. Germline V gives CDR1 LGHNA, CDR2 YSLEER. The CDR3 runs to 17 residues. This CDR3 is CASSRSPGLGGIDTQYF. In nucleotides, the CDR3 is TGCGCCAGCAGCCGCTCTCCGGGACTAGGGGGGATAGATACGCAGTATTTT.

Only a few counts were recorded for this clone. The gene calls are TRBV28 and TRBJ1-1; no clear D gene. The CDR3 contains 14 residues. Germline V CDR1 and CDR2: MDHEN, SYDVKM. V lost 8 bases and J 3 bases, leaving 16 bases between the germline ends. CDR3 residues: CASQVVAGDTEAFF. DNA for the CDR3: TGTGCCAGCCAGGTGGTTGCCGGGGACACTGAAGCTTTCTTT. The full variable domain, rest sourced from reference TRBV28 and TRBJ1-1, is DVKVTQSSRYLVKRTGEKVFLECVQDMDHENMFWYRQDPGLGLRLIYFSYDVKMKEKGDIPEGYSVSREKKERFSLILESASTNQTSMYLCASQVVAGDTEAFFGQGTRLTVV.

V usage is TRBV7-9 and J usage is TRBJ2-1, with 9 bases aligning to TRBD1. CDR1 is SEHNR, CDR2 FQNEAQ, per germline (reference sequence). V was pared by 4 bases and J by 8 bases, with 9 bases of the junction left unmatched. The CDR3 contains 15 residues. The CDR3 loop reads CASSSRQGGKDEQFF. The CDR3 bases are TGTGCCAGCAGCTCCCGACAGGGGGGTAAGGATGAGCAGTTCTTC.

The chain has TRBV4-3 and TRBJ2-1; the match to TRBD2 covers 10 bases. Germline V gene sequence: CDR1 LGHNA, CDR2 YSLEER. J lost 8 bases, V lost 0 bases, and 22 bases had no gene match. The length of the CDR3 is 21 residues. The chain's CDR3 is CASSQDSLAGSQVVQNYEQFF. CDR3 bases: TGCGCCAGCAGCCAAGATTCACTAGCGGGGAGTCAGGTGGTCCAAAACTATGAGCAGTTCTTC.

CDR3 coding DNA: TGTGCCAGCAGAAAGTCTAGCGGGAGGGCAGATACGCAGTATTTT. Encoded protein: CASRKSSGRADTQYF. V and J are TRBV6-4 and TRBJ2-3; TRBD2 aligns across 12 bases. V lost 6 bases and J lost 4; bases outside the gene matches: 5. Germline V gene data show CDR1 as MRHNA and CDR2 as SNTAGT. This CDR3 spans 15 amino acids.

The chain combines TRBV4-2 with TRBJ2-7; TRBD2 matches at 8 bases. Trimming took 0 bases from V and 5 from J; bases not matched to a gene: 9. CDR1 LGHNA and CDR2 YNFKEQ come from the germline V gene. The CDR3 covers 16 residues. The CDR3 is CASSQDRSGSYNEQYF. The CDR3 DNA reads TGTGCCAGCAGCCAAGATAGGAGCGGGAGTTATAACGAGCAGTACTTC.

Comments on this clone: At one of its ends the junction is not consistent with the germline gene, which may arise from a read error. The chain employs TRBV7-3 and TRBJ2-2; 10 positions match TRBD2. The V gene's germline CDR1 is SGHTA and CDR2 FQGTGA. This CDR3 comprises 16 residues. CDR3 in amino acids: CASSLTSGIDTGELFF. For the CDR3, the DNA is TGTGCCAGCAGCCTAACTAGCGGGATCGACACCGGGGAGCTGTTTTTT.

V usage is TRBV5-4 and J usage is TRBJ1-2; 7 positions match TRBD1. Germline V gene data show CDR1 as SGHNT and CDR2 as YYREEE (reference sequence). CDR3 length: 14 amino acids. J lost 4 bases, V lost 3 bases, and 6 bases had no gene match. The CDR3 DNA sequence: TGTGCCAGCAGCTCTGACAGGGCCATCTATGGCTACACCTTC. Translated, it gives CASSSDRAIYGYTF.

V is TRBV4-3 and J is TRBJ1-5; D uncertain. Germline CDR1 LGHNA, CDR2 YSLEER. The length of the CDR3 is 17 residues. Trimming took 0 bases from V and 0 from J, leaving 12 bases between them. Written as DNA, the CDR3 is TGCGCCAGCAGCCAAGACGCGGGCTCCTATAGCAATCAGCCCCAGCATTTT. Encoded protein: CASSQDAGSYSNQPQHF.

The V gene is TRBV6-6, the J gene TRBJ2-5; 7 nucleotides agree with TRBD2. The V gene end was trimmed by 2 bases and the J gene end by 2 bases; junction bases not matched to a gene: 5. Looked up from germline, CDR1 is MNHNY and CDR2 is SVGAGI (reference sequence). CDR3 size: 15 residues. The CDR3 loop is CASSYNLAEQETQYF. CDR3 nucleotides: TGTGCCAGCAGTTACAATCTAGCGGAGCAAGAGACCCAGTACTTC.

V gene TRBV10-1 combines with J gene TRBJ2-3; the match to TRBD2 covers 8 bases. V shed 6 bases, J shed 2 bases, and the junction held 10 bases outside the gene matches. Per the germline V gene, CDR1 is WNHNN and CDR2 is SYGVQD (reference sequence). The CDR3 is 16 residues long. The CDR3 protein is CASRKVAGRYTDTQYF. CDR3 DNA: TGCGCCAGCAGAAAAGTAGCGGGAAGGTACACAGATACGCAGTATTTT.

V and J are TRBV28 and TRBJ2-1, with D maybe TRBD2 (6 bases). V lost 8 bases, J lost 7 bases, and 12 bases lay in between. Germline V gene data show CDR1 as MDHEN and CDR2 as SYDVKM. The CDR3 has 12 amino acids. Written as DNA, the CDR3 is TGTGCCAGCCCAGCTAGCGCGAATGAGCAGTTCTTC. Encoded protein: CASPASANEQFF.

The rearrangement joins TRBV7-9 to TRBJ2-7; TRBD1 matches 7 bases. The CDR3 is 14 residues long. The germline CDR1 and CDR2 sequences are SEHNR and FQNEAQ (reference sequence). J gave up 3 bases and V 8 bases, and 10 bases lay outside the gene matches. The CDR3 protein is CASGTGQIFYEQYF. The CDR3 bases are TGTGCCAGCGGGACGGGACAGATTTTCTACGAGCAGTACTTC.

The chain has TRBV11-3 and TRBJ2-3; 9 bases match TRBD1. V lost 6 bases and J lost 3; bases outside the gene matches: 4. The CDR3 length is 14 residues. CDR1 is SGHNT, CDR2 YENEEA, per germline. CDR3 sequence (DNA): TGTGCCAGCAGAGGACAGGGGAGAACAGATACGCAGTATTTT. It encodes CASRGQGRTDTQYF.